These 24 T cell receptor beta chains share one sample of origin, sequenced in a study of blood T cell repertoires in COVID-19. Sequencing used immunoSEQ multiplex PCR; TCRdb keeps in-frame clones, though not all of them. Of about 200,000 clones listed, around 90% are singletons. The material sequenced was peripheral blood. The receptors originated from a man aged 60 to 75 who had recovered from COVID-19.

J is TRBJ2-7 and V is TRBV7-8; tentatively, D is TRBD1 (6 bases). The CDR3 is made up of 12 amino acids. CDR1 is SGHVS and CDR2 is FQNEAQ in the germline V gene. Trimming left V 5 bases short and J 6 bases short, with 11 bases between. In nucleotides, the CDR3 is TGTGCCAGCAGCCCCAGGGGCTTCGAGCAGTACTTC. This sequence encodes CASSPRGFEQYF.

V gene TRBV19 combines with J gene TRBJ1-2; 7 nucleotides align to TRBD1. Germline CDR1 is LNHDA and CDR2 is SQIVND (reference sequence). V shed 3 bases and J 3 bases; nucleotides not matched to a gene: 7. This CDR3 is built from 15 residues. The CDR3 nucleotides read TGTGCCAGTAGTATTCCCGCAGGGGGTGACTATGGCTACACCTTC. Its protein is CASSIPAGGDYGYTF.

The chain combines TRBV14 with TRBJ1-1, with TRBD1 matching over 8 bases. The V gene end was trimmed by 1 base and the J gene end by 0 bases; junction bases not matched to a gene: 7. Germline CDR1 is SGHDN and CDR2 is FVKESK. This CDR3 has 17 residues. The CDR3 loop is CASSQGTWTGLNTEAFF. CDR3 DNA: TGTGCCAGCAGCCAAGGTACTTGGACAGGGCTGAACACTGAAGCTTTCTTT.

This clone was counted a few times. V gene TRBV2 combines with J gene TRBJ1-1; D is unclear. In germline, CDR1 is SNHLY, CDR2 FYNNEI. V lost 4 bases and J lost 4, with 10 bases in between. This CDR3 spans 13 amino acids. The CDR3 nucleotides are TGTGCCAGCAGTGTTTTGATGGCCACTGAAGCTTTCTTT. Its translation: CASSVLMATEAFF. Complete variable domain (other parts from reference TRBV2 and TRBJ1-1): EPEVTQTPSHQVTQMGQEVILRCVPISNHLYFYWYRQILGQKVEFLVSFYNNEISEKSEIFDDQFSVERPDGSNFTLKIRSTKLEDSAMYFCASSVLMATEAFFGQGTRLTVV.

This chain uses TRBV6-2 or TRBV6-3 with TRBJ1-1; possible D gene TRBD1, 5 bases. There are 17 residues in the CDR3. The germline CDR1 and CDR2 sequences are MNHEY and SVGEGT. Trimming shortened V by 6 bases and J by 4 bases, and 24 bases separated the two germline ends. The CDR3 protein is CASRPRGMGLVSTEAFF. The CDR3 nucleotides are TGTGCCAGCAGACCTCGCGGGATGGGGCTAGTAAGCACTGAAGCTTTCTTT.

The genes are TRBV5-6 and TRBJ2-7; D is possibly TRBD2 (5 bases). V was pared by 6 bases and J by 2 bases, with 12 bases between. The CDR3 loop spans 13 amino acids. Germline V gene data show CDR1 as SGHDT and CDR2 as YYEEEE. The CDR3 nucleotides read TGTGCCAGCAATAGTCGGGGTACCTACGAGCAGTACTTC. It specifies CASNSRGTYEQYF.

The CDR3 here is CASSVDGLAGVKQFF. CDR3 DNA sequence: TGTGCCAGCAGCGTAGATGGGCTAGCGGGAGTGAAGCAGTTCTTC. This chain links TRBV9 with TRBJ2-1; 10 nucleotides agree with TRBD2. The CDR3 spans 15 residues. Germline CDR1 reads SGDLS; CDR2 reads YYNGEE. Trimming removed 0 bases from V and 11 bases from J; junction bases left unmatched: 8.

This chain joins TRBV10-3 and TRBJ1-5; D might be TRBD1 (6 bases). The germline V and J ends were trimmed by 6 bases and 7 bases, with 13 bases remaining between them. Looked up from germline, CDR1 is ENHRY and CDR2 is SYGVKD. This CDR3 is built from 13 residues. CDR3 sequence: CAIRDSVGQPQHF. CDR3 DNA: TGTGCCATCAGGGACAGTGTAGGACAGCCCCAGCATTTT.

The CDR3 DNA reads as TGTGCCACAAGGAGCGGGACAGGCGCCGGGGAGCTGTTTTTT. This codes for CATRSGTGAGELFF. V usage is TRBV15 and J usage is TRBJ2-2, with D possibly TRBD1 on 8 matching bases. This CDR3 is 14 amino acids long. Germline CDR1 is LNHNV and CDR2 is YYDKDF (reference sequence). The V end was cut by 9 bases, the J end by 6 bases, with 17 bases between.

This chain joins TRBV24-1 and TRBJ1-2; 9 bases fit TRBD1. CDR1 and CDR2 from the germline V gene are KGHDR and SFDVKD. The J segment lost 1 base and the V segment lost 2 bases, leaving 4 bases of the junction unmatched. This CDR3 contains 16 residues. CDR3 sequence reads: CATSDSGTGINYGYTF. The CDR3 DNA is TGTGCCACCAGTGATTCGGGGACAGGGATTAACTATGGCTACACCTTC.

The rearrangement joins TRBV7-3 to TRBJ2-3; D might be TRBD1 (5 bases). The length of the CDR3 is 15 residues. Germline loops: CDR1 SGHTA, CDR2 FQGTGA. The V end was cut by 3 bases, the J end by 1 base, with 11 bases between. Written as DNA, the CDR3 is TGTGCCAGCAGCTTTAGGGGCGCTGGCACAGATACGCAGTATTTT. It encodes CASSFRGAGTDTQYF.

The CDR3 DNA reads as TGTGCCAGCAGCGTAGGAACGGTATCCTCCTACGAGCAGTACTTC. Its translation is CASSVGTVSSYEQYF. The chain joins TRBV9 to TRBJ2-7; D gene uncertain. Germline lookup yields CDR1 SGDLS and CDR2 YYNGEE. V was cut by 0 bases and J by 0 bases, with 10 bases left in between. The CDR3 covers 15 residues.

V and J are TRBV5-1 and TRBJ1-4; 10 nucleotides agree with TRBD1. The CDR3 covers 14 residues. V dropped 0 bases and J dropped 11; count of bases not matched to a gene: 4. Germline V lookup: CDR1 SGHRS, CDR2 YFSETQ. This CDR3 reads CASSLGQGARKLFF. For the CDR3, the DNA is TGCGCCAGCAGCTTGGGACAGGGGGCGCGTAAACTGTTTTTT.

The chain has TRBV28 and TRBJ2-7, with 9 nucleotides matching TRBD2. V shed 10 bases and J 5 bases; nucleotides not matched to a gene: 6. CDR3 size: 12 residues. The V gene's germline CDR1 is MDHEN and CDR2 SYDVKM. CDR3 protein: CAIAGGPNEQYF. Written as DNA, the CDR3 is TGTGCCATTGCGGGAGGGCCGAACGAGCAGTACTTC.

The CDR3 sequence is CASSSLGASGRRETQYF. CDR3 in DNA: TGTGCCAGCAGCTCCCTCGGTGCTAGCGGGAGGCGGGAGACCCAGTACTTC. This chain uses TRBV7-3 with TRBJ2-5; TRBD2 agrees at 11 bases. After removal of 4 bases from V and 5 bases from J, the junction contained 12 bases not matched to a gene. The germline V gene encodes CDR1 SGHTA and CDR2 FQGTGA. The CDR3 has 17 amino acids.

J is TRBJ2-1 and V is TRBV4-1, with 9 bases matching TRBD2. There are 16 residues in the CDR3. Germline CDR1 is MGHRA and CDR2 is YSYEKL. J was trimmed by 13 bases and V by 0 bases; bases with no gene match: 13. In nucleotides, the CDR3 is TGCGCCAGCAGCCAAGACCCCCTAGCGGGAAATGAACTTCAGTTCTTC. It translates to CASSQDPLAGNELQFF.

This chain connects TRBV20-1 to TRBJ2-3; D not certain. The CDR3 is made up of 12 amino acids. From germline, CDR1 is DFQATT and CDR2 SNEGSKA (reference sequence). Between the trimmed V and J ends, which lost 3 bases and 3 bases, there was a span of 7 bases. The CDR3 DNA sequence: TGCAGTGCTAGTTCCCCTACAGATACGCAGTATTTT. Encoded protein: CSASSPTDTQYF.

This clone was counted once. Written as DNA, the CDR3 is TGCGCCAGCAGCTTGGGTGAGGGATGGGTCACTGAAGCTTTCTTT. Translating gives CASSLGEGWVTEAFF. This chain links TRBV5-1 with TRBJ1-1; D is unresolved. The germline V gene has CDR1 SGHRS and CDR2 YFSETQ. CDR3 size: 15 residues. Trimming left V 0 bases short and J 4 bases short, with 13 bases between.

This clone was seen a handful of times. The chain employs TRBV6-5 and TRBJ2-7; 7 nucleotides align to TRBD1. This CDR3 is 13 amino acids long. The ends lost 4 bases at V and 3 bases at J; junction bases unmatched: 3. Looked up from germline, CDR1 is MNHEY and CDR2 is SVGAGI. The CDR3 DNA is TGTGCCAGCAGTTTGACAGGGTTCTACGAGCAGTACTTC. Its protein product is CASSLTGFYEQYF.

The V gene is TRBV19, the J gene TRBJ1-5, with D maybe TRBD1 (6 bases). This CDR3 has 15 amino acids. Trimming left V 5 bases short and J 4 bases short, with 15 bases between. CDR1 is LNHDA, CDR2 SQIVND, per germline (reference sequence). DNA of the CDR3: TGTGCCAGTAGTCCCAATCCAGGGGCGAATCAGCCCCAGCATTTT. This sequence encodes CASSPNPGANQPQHF. The complete variable domain, with remaining parts taken from reference TRBV19 and TRBJ1-5, reads DGGITQSPKYLFRKEGQNVTLSCEQNLNHDAMYWYRQDPGQGLRLIYYSQIVNDFQKGDIAEGYSVSREKKESFPLTVTSAQKNPTAFYLCASSPNPGANQPQHFGDGTRLSIL.

V gene TRBV7-9 combines with J gene TRBJ1-1; the D gene is possibly TRBD1 (6 bases). Trimming took off 2 bases at V and 1 base at J, with 11 bases between the two ends. Germline-derived CDR1 and CDR2 are SEHNR and FQNEAQ (reference sequence). This CDR3 comprises 15 residues. The DNA of the CDR3 is TGTGCCAGCAGCTTACTGGGGGCAGCGAACACTGAAGCTTTCTTT. Amino acids: CASSLLGAANTEAFF. Full variable domain (missing parts from reference TRBV7-9 and TRBJ1-1): DTGVSQNPRHKITKRGQNVTFRCDPISEHNRLYWYRQTLGQGPEFLTYFQNEAQLEKSRLLSDRFSAERPKGSFSTLEIQRTEQGDSAMYLCASSLLGAANTEAFFGQGTRLTVV.

V and J are TRBV5-1 and TRBJ2-1, with D possibly being TRBD2 (7 bases). CDR3 length equals 16 residues. Trimming removed 0 bases at V and 5 bases at J, with 15 bases between. Germline V gene lookup returns CDR1 SGHRS and CDR2 YFSETQ. The CDR3 region is CASSLGGGFGNNEQFF. The CDR3 DNA follows: TGCGCCAGCAGCTTGGGCGGGGGCTTCGGTAACAATGAGCAGTTCTTC.

This sequence joins TRBV2 and TRBJ2-7; 11 bases map to TRBD2. Germline V CDR1 and CDR2: SNHLY, FYNNEI. J gave up 4 bases and V 6 bases, and 8 bases lay outside the gene matches. The CDR3 runs to 15 residues. The CDR3 DNA reads TGTGCCAGCAGGGCTAATAGCGGGAGGGCTTACGAGCAGTACTTC. It yields the protein CASRANSGRAYEQYF.

The chain recombines TRBV19 with TRBJ2-2; TRBD2 matches at 8 bases. The CDR3 runs 16 residues. The V gene's germline CDR1 is LNHDA and CDR2 SQIVND (reference sequence). V lost 3 bases to trimming and J lost 4 bases; unmatched junction nucleotides: 7. Written as DNA, the CDR3 is TGTGCCAGTAGTATTTGGAGCGGGGGAGGCACCGGGGAGCTGTTTTTT. Translating gives CASSIWSGGGTGELFF.